This T cell receptor (beta chain) was recorded in a study of T cell clusters in autoimmune cytopenias. Approximately 40,000 genome equivalents of blood DNA were amplified for TRB. One tube held mixed TRB-A and TRB-B primer pools for touch-down PCR. TCRdb re-called the multiplex PCR reads and catalogs CDR3 proteins one per entry, DNA excluded. The sample holds thousands of distinct CDR3 sequences. The TCR comes from a human donor with an autoimmune cytopenia or autoimmune hepatitis (not recorded which). Sequencing used peripheral blood.

The CDR3 sequence: CSARADAGANVLTF. The chain links TRBV20-1 to TRBJ2-6; TCRdb's D call of TRBD1 is untestable without DNA. From germline, CDR1 is DFQATT and CDR2 SNEGSKA (reference sequence). This CDR3 has 14 residues.